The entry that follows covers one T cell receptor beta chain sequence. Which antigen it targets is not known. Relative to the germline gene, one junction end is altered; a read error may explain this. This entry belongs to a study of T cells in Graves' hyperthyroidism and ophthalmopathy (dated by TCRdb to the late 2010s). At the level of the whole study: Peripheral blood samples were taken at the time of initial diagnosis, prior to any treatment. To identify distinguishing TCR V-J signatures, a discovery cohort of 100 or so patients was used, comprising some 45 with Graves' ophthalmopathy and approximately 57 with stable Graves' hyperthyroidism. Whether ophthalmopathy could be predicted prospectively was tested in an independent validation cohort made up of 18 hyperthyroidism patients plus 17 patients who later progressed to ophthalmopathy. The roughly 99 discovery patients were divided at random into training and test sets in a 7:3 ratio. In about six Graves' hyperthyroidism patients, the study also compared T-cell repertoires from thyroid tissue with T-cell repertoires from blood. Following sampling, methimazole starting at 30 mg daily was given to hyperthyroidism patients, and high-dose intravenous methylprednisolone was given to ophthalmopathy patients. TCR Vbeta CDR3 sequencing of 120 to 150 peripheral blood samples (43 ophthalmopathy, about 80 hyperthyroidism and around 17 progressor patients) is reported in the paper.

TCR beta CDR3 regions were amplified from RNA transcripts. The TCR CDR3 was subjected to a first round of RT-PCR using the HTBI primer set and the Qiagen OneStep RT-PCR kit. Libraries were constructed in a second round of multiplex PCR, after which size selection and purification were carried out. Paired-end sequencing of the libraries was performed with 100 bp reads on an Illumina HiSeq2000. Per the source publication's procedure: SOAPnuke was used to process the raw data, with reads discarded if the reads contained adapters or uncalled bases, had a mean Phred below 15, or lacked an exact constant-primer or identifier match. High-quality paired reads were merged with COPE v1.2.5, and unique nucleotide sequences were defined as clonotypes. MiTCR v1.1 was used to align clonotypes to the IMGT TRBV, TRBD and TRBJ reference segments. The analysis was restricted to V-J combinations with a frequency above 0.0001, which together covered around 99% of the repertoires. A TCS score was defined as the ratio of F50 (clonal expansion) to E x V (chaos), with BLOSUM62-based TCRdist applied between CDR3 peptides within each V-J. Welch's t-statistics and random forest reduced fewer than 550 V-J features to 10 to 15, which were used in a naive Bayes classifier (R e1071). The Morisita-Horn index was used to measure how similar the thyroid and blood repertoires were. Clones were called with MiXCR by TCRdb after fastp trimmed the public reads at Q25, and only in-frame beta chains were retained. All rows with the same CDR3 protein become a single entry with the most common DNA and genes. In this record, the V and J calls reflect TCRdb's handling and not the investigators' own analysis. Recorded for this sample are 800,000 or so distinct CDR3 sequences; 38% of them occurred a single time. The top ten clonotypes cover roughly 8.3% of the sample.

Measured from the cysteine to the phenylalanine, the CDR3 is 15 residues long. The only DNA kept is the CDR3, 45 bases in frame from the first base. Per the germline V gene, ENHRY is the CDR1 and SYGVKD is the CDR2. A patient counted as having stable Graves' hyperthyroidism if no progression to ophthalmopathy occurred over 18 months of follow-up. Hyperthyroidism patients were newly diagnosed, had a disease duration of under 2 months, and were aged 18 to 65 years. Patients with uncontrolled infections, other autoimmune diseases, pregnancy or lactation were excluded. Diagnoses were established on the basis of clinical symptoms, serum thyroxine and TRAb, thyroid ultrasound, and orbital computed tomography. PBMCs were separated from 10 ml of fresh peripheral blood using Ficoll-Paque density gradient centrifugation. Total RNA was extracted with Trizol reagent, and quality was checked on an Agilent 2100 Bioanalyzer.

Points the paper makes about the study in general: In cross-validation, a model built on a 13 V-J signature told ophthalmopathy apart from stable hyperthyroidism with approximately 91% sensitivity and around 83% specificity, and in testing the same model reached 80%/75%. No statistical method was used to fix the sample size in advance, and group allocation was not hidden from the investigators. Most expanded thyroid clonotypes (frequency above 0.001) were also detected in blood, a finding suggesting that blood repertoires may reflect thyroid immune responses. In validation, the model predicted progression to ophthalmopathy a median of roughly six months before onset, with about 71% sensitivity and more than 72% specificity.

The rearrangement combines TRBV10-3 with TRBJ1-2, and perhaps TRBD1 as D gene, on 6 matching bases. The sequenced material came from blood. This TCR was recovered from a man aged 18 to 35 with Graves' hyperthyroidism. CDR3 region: CASSYSGGHNYGYTF. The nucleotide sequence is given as TGTGCCAGCAGTTACAGCGGGGGGCACAACTATGGCTACACCTTC.